This T cell receptor (beta chain) was observed in a study of blood T cell repertoires in COVID-19. Study context: The cDNA or gDNA used as material had been derived from T cells, B-cell-depleted T cells, or PBMCs.

The CDR3 has 13 residues. Germline-derived CDR1 and CDR2 are SGHDT and YYEEEE. V dropped 2 bases and J dropped 2 bases, with 8 bases sitting between them. Recruitment covered about 26 US areas and drew participants whose ages spanned 18 to 89 years. Allocation to cohorts depended on clinical history reported by the participants. Donors in Cohort 3 who had recovered were those with two negative PCRs, healthcare professional clearance, or resolution of their symptoms. The method was immunoSEQ multiplex PCR; TCRdb's version includes in-frame clones alone and lacks a portion of them. The sample lists hundreds of thousands of clones, over 85% seen once, with 2.6% in the top ten.

The clonotype comes from a man aged 55 to 70 who had recovered from COVID-19. The specimen sequenced was PBMCs or T cells enriched from blood (not recorded which). V is TRBV5-6 and J is TRBJ2-7; D may be TRBD1 (6 bases). CDR3 loop: CASSLSGAYEQYF. CDR3 coding DNA: TGTGCCAGCAGCTTATCAGGGGCCTACGAGCAGTACTTC.